Sequencing of this T cell receptor (beta chain) was carried out in a study of resident and recirculating memory T cells in vitiligo. Study background: Samples were epidermis from two lesional and two nonlesional sites, plus PBMCs. Study conclusions and caveats: TCR sequences were not conserved across biopsy sites or patients. Vitiligo lesions lacked a unique dominant clone, and clonality varied.

Germline V gives CDR1 LGHNA, CDR2 YSLEER. Trimming took 2 bases from V and 5 from J; bases not matched to a gene: 1. The CDR3 runs 15 residues. Stable vitiligo meant no lesion change over the previous 6 months. Profiling relied on immunoSEQ multiplex PCR, and the TCRdb table lists in-frame clones only, not all of them. The sample lists 40,000 to 50,000 clones; about 93% were seen once. Points on this clone: Its antigen is undetermined.

The clonotype comes from a male donor with vitiligo. The rearrangement uses TRBV4-3 and TRBJ2-1, with 12 bases matching TRBD2. Material for sequencing was blood. CDR3 in amino acids: CASSQRTSGDNEQFF. The CDR3 DNA is TGCGCCAGCAGCCAAAGGACTAGCGGGGACAATGAGCAGTTCTTC.